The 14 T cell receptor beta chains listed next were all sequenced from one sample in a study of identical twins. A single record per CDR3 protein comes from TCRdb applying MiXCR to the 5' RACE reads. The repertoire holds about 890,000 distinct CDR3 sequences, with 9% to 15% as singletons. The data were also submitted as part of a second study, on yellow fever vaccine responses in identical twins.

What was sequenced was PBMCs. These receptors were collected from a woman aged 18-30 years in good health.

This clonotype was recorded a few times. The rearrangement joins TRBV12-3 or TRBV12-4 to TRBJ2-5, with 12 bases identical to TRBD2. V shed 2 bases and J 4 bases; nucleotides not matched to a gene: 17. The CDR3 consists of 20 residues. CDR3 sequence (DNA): TGTGCCAGCAGTTTAACGGGCGGTGGGCTAGCGGGGGGGATAGGAGAGACCCAGTACTTC. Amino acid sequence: CASSLTGGGLAGGIGETQYF.

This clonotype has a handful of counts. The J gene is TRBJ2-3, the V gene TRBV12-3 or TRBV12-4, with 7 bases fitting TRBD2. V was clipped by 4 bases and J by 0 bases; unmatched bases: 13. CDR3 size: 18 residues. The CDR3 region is CASSSRGAGLTSTDTQYF. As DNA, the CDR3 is TGTGCCAGCAGTTCTCGAGGAGCGGGGCTTACCAGCACAGATACGCAGTATTTT.

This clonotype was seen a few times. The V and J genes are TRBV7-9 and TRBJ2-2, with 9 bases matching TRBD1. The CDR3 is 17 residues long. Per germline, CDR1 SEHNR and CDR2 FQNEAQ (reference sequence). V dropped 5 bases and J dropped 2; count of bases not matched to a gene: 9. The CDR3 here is CASSQGQGSINTGELFF. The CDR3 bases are TGTGCCAGCAGCCAGGGACAGGGAAGTATCAACACCGGGGAGCTGTTTTTT.

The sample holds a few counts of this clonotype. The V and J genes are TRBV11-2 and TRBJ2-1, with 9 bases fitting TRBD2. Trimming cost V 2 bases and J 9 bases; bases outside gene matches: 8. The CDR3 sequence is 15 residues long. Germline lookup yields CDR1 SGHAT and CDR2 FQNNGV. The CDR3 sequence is CASSLSGRPEGEQFF. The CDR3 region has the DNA TGTGCCAGCAGCTTAAGCGGGAGGCCCGAAGGTGAGCAGTTCTTC.

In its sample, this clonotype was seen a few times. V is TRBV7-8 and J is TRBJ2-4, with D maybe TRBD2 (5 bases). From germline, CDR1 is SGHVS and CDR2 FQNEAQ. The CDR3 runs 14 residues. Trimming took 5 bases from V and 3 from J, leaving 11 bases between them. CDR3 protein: CASSREAVKNIQYF. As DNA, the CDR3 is TGTGCCAGCAGCCGAGAAGCGGTCAAAAACATTCAGTACTTC.

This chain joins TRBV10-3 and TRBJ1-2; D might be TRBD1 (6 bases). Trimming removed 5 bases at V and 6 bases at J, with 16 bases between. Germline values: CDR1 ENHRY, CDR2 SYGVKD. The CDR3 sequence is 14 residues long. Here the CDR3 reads CAISRGEGDHGYTF. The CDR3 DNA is TGTGCCATCAGTAGAGGAGAGGGGGATCATGGCTACACCTTC.

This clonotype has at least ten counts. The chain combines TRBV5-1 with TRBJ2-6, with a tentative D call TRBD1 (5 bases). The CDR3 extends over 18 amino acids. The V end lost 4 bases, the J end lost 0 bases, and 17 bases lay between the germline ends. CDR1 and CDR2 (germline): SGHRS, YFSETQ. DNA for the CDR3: TGCGCCAGCAGCAATCAGGGAAGTCTTATCTCTGGGGCCAACGTCCTGACTTTC. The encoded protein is CASSNQGSLISGANVLTF.

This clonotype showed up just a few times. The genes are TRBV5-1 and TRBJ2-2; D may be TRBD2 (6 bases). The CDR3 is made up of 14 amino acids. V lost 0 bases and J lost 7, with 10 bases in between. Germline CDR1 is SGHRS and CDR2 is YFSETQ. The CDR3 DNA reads TGCGCCAGCAGCTTGGATAGGGGAGGCGGGGAGCTGTTTTTT. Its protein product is CASSLDRGGGELFF. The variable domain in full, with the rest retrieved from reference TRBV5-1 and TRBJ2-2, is KAGVTQTPRYLIKTRGQQVTLSCSPISGHRSVSWYQQTPGQGLQFLFEYFSETQRNKGNFPGRFSGRQFSNSRSEMNVSTLELGDSALYLCASSLDRGGGELFFGEGSRLTVL.

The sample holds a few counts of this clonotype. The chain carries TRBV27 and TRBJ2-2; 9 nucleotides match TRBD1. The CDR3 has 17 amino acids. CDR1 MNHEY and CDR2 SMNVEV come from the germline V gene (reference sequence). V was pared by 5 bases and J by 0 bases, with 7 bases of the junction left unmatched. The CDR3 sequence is CASSPDRGGSNTGELFF. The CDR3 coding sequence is TGTGCCAGCAGTCCGGACAGGGGTGGTTCGAACACCGGGGAGCTGTTTTTT.

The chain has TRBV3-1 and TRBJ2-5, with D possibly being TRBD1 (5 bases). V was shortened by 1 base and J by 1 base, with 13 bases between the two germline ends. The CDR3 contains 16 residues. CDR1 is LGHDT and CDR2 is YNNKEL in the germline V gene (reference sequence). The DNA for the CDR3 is TGTGCCAGCAGCCAAGGGCCGACAGAATCCCAAGAGACCCAGTACTTC. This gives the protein CASSQGPTESQETQYF.

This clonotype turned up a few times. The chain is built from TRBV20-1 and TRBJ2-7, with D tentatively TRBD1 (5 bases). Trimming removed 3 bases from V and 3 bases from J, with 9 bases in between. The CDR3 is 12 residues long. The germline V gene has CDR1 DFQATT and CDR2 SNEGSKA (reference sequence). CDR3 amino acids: CSASSDSYEQYF. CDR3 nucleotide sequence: TGCAGTGCTAGTTCCGACAGCTACGAGCAGTACTTC.

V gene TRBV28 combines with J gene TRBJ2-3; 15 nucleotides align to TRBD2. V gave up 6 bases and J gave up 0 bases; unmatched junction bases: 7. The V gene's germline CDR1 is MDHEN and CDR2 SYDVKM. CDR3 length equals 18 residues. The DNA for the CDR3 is TGTGCCAGCAGCTGGACTAGCGGGGGGGCCCCTAGCACAGATACGCAGTATTTT. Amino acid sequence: CASSWTSGGAPSTDTQYF.

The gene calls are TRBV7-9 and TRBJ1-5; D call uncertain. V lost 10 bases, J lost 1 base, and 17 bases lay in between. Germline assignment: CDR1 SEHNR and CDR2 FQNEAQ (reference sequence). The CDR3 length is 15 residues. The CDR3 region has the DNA TGTGCCATAACCTGGGTCACTGGGAGCAATCAGCCCCAGCATTTT. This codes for CAITWVTGSNQPQHF.

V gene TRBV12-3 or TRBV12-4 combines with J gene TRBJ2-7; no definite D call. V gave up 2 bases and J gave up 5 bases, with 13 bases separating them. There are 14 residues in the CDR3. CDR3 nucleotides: TGTGCCAGCAGTTTATCCGTTAATCCTCACGAGCAGTACTTC. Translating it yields CASSLSVNPHEQYF.